The 31 T cell receptor beta chains presented below share a single source sample, sequenced in a study of T cells in Graves' hyperthyroidism and ophthalmopathy (dated by TCRdb to about 2019). The library relied on multiplex PCR. The sample was run on an Illumina HiSeq 2000. Amplification of TCR beta CDR3 regions was carried out from RNA transcripts. The TCR CDR3 was subjected to a first round of RT-PCR using the HTBI primer set and the Qiagen OneStep RT-PCR kit. TCRdb redid the processing of the public reads, applying fastp at Q25 and MiXCR, and retained in-frame beta chains. Every distinct CDR3 protein forms one entry, paired with its most common genes and DNA. Within this sample are roughly 640,000 distinct CDR3 sequences, with 16% of them counted one time only. About 3.5% of the sample goes to the ten largest clones. Sequencing used blood. Receptors were obtained from a woman aged 40 to 55 with Graves' ophthalmopathy.

This clonotype was seen more than once but under ten times. The rearrangement uses TRBV18 and TRBJ2-2, with TRBD2 matching over 7 bases. The CDR3 consists of 15 residues. CDR1 is KGHSH and CDR2 is LQKENI in the germline V gene. The J segment lost 3 bases and the V segment lost 6 bases, leaving 7 bases of the junction unmatched. CDR3 DNA sequence: TGTGCCAGCTCCCCTATTCTAGCGGACACCGGGGAGCTGTTTTTT. Residues: CASSPILADTGELFF. Together with reference TRBV18 and TRBJ2-2, the CDR3 gives the full variable domain: NAGVMQNPRHLVRRRGQEARLRCSPMKGHSHVYWYRQLPEEGLKFMVYLQKENIIDESGMPKERFSAEFPKEGPSILRIQQVVRGDSAAYFCASSPILADTGELFFGEGSRLTVL.

The rearrangement links TRBV7-6 to TRBJ2-3; TRBD2 aligns across 8 bases. CDR1 SGHVS and CDR2 FNYEAQ come from the germline V gene. This CDR3 has 15 amino acids. J was trimmed by 2 bases and V by 5 bases; bases with no gene match: 6. CDR3 nucleotide sequence: TGTGCCAGCAGCCGAATAGCGGGGAACACAGATACGCAGTATTTT. It is translated as CASSRIAGNTDTQYF.

This clonotype was seen repeatedly, ten times or more. This chain connects TRBV28 to TRBJ2-1, with D perhaps matching TRBD1 (7 bases). Trimming removed 2 bases from V and 4 bases from J, with 18 bases in between. This CDR3 region has 17 residues. The germline gives CDR1 MDHEN, CDR2 SYDVKM. CDR3 sequence (DNA): TGTGCCAGCAGTTTAATCGGAGGGGGCCTTAAGTACAATGAGCAGTTCTTC. This codes for CASSLIGGGLKYNEQFF.

The sample holds a few counts of this clonotype. The rearrangement joins TRBV4-1 to TRBJ2-3; D might be TRBD2 (6 bases). The V end was cut by 3 bases, the J end by 5 bases, with 15 bases between. The CDR3 is 15 residues long. Germline V gives CDR1 MGHRA, CDR2 YSYEKL. CDR3 amino acids: CASSHYGGGGDTQYF. DNA for the CDR3: TGCGCCAGCAGCCACTATGGGGGAGGAGGAGATACGCAGTATTTT.

The chain joins TRBV5-1 to TRBJ2-1; D perhaps matches TRBD2 (6 bases). V lost 0 bases and J lost 5, with 24 bases in between. Germline V gene lookup returns CDR1 SGHRS and CDR2 YFSETQ. The CDR3 spans 19 residues. The CDR3 coding sequence is TGCGCCAGCAGCTTGGATTACGGGGGAGCGATGATAACCCACAATGAGCAGTTCTTC. This translates into CASSLDYGGAMITHNEQFF.

This clonotype was seen many times. V and J are TRBV12-3 or TRBV12-4 and TRBJ1-1; 7 bases map to TRBD1. The CDR3 is 14 amino acids. Germline trimming cut 6 bases from V and 1 base from J; bases unmatched to any gene: 5. The CDR3 sequence is CASRPQGWNTEAFF. CDR3 bases: TGTGCCAGCAGACCACAGGGGTGGAACACTGAAGCTTTCTTT.

At least ten counts were recorded for this clonotype. This sequence joins TRBV11-2 and TRBJ2-1, with D possibly being TRBD2 (5 bases). The V end lost 5 bases, the J end lost 7 bases, and 18 bases lay between the germline ends. This CDR3 region has 15 residues. CDR1 is SGHAT and CDR2 is FQNNGV in the germline V gene. In DNA form, the CDR3 reads TGTGCCAGCAGCGAGTCACCCATCAGGAGGAATGAGCAGTTCTTC. This translates into CASSESPIRRNEQFF.

This clonotype occurred many times. The chain joins TRBV15 to TRBJ2-7; either TRBD1 or TRBD2 may supply D (5 bases each). Germline lookup yields CDR1 LNHNV and CDR2 YYDKDF (reference sequence). Trimming removed 0 bases at V and 4 bases at J, with 22 bases between. This CDR3 has 18 residues. The CDR3 loop reads CATSRDRPTRGTYYEQYF. The CDR3 coding sequence is TGTGCCACCAGCAGAGATAGGCCTACCCGGGGCACTTATTACGAGCAGTACTTC.

As regards this clonotype: The junction does not match germline at one end; this may be a read error. The genes are TRBV12-5 and TRBJ2-3; 8 nucleotides align to TRBD2. Looked up from germline, CDR1 is LGHNT and CDR2 is FRNRAP. The CDR3 consists of 14 residues. The CDR3 sequence is CASGLAPGGDTQCF. Here the CDR3 DNA reads TGTGCTAGTGGTTTGGCCCCGGGGGGGGATACGCAGTGTTTT.

This clonotype has a count of ten or more. The V gene is TRBV20-1, the J gene TRBJ1-2; D remains ambiguous. The germline V and J ends were trimmed by 0 bases and 8 bases, with 10 bases remaining between them. Germline CDR1 and CDR2: DFQATT and SNEGSKA (reference sequence). There are 12 residues in the CDR3. The CDR3 DNA follows: TGCAGTGCTAGAGATCGGGGAGGAGGCTACACCTTC. This codes for CSARDRGGGYTF.

This clonotype was counted ten times or more. J is TRBJ2-1 and V is TRBV11-3; 10 bases match TRBD2. V lost 3 bases and J lost 6; bases outside the gene matches: 8. CDR1 and CDR2 (germline): SGHNT, YENEEA. This CDR3 is 16 amino acids long. CDR3 sequence (DNA): TGTGCCAGCAGCTTCCTCACTAGCGGGAACTTCAATGAGCAGTTCTTC. The encoded protein is CASSFLTSGNFNEQFF.

The gene calls are TRBV6-1 and TRBJ1-5; D perhaps matches TRBD1 (5 bases). CDR1 and CDR2 from the germline V gene are MNHNS and SASEGT. CDR3 size: 14 residues. Between the trimmed V and J ends, which lost 6 bases and 4 bases, there was a span of 13 bases. Written as DNA, the CDR3 is TGTGCCAGCAGGGGGGAGAACAGAAATCAGCCCCAGCATTTT. Protein sequence: CASRGENRNQPQHF.

This clonotype was found a few times. The chain is built from TRBV6-2 or TRBV6-3 and TRBJ2-2; TRBD2 is a possible D gene (6 bases). Germline V CDR1 and CDR2: MNHEY, SVGEGT. The CDR3 has 15 residues. The V and J ends lost 5 bases and 6 bases respectively, with 16 bases between them. The CDR3: CASSTTPWGAGELFF. Here the CDR3 DNA reads TGTGCCAGCAGTACCACTCCCTGGGGGGCCGGGGAGCTGTTTTTT.

The CDR3 DNA reads TGTGCCAGCAGTGAACTTTGGACAGAAAGTGGAGGCTACACCTTC. It specifies CASSELWTESGGYTF. This rearrangement joins TRBV6-1 to TRBJ1-2, with D possibly being TRBD1 (6 bases). V gave up 2 bases and J gave up 8 bases, with 18 bases separating them. The CDR3 contains 15 residues. Germline assignment: CDR1 MNHNS and CDR2 SASEGT.

In its sample, this clonotype was seen many times. V usage is TRBV6-1 and J usage is TRBJ2-3; D assignment may be TRBD1 or TRBD2 (5 bases each). V lost 9 bases, J lost 0 bases, and 13 bases lay in between. The length of the CDR3 is 14 residues. Per germline, CDR1 MNHNS and CDR2 SASEGT. The CDR3 protein is CASSRGPSTDTQYF. The CDR3 region has the DNA TGTGCCAGTTCACGGGGCCCTAGCACAGATACGCAGTATTTT.

This rearrangement joins TRBV9 to TRBJ1-3, with 10 bases aligning to TRBD1. The CDR3 length is 17 residues. The V segment lost 2 bases and the J segment 3 bases; nucleotides outside the gene matches: 8. In germline, CDR1 is SGDLS, CDR2 YYNGEE. CDR3 coding DNA: TGTGCCAGCAGCGTCTCCCCGGGACAGGGGATTGGAAACACCATATATTTT. This codes for CASSVSPGQGIGNTIYF.

The genes are TRBV19 and TRBJ1-4, with 9 bases matching TRBD1. Germline V CDR1 and CDR2: LNHDA, SQIVND (reference sequence). The CDR3 is 15 amino acids. The V segment lost 7 bases and the J segment 6 bases; nucleotides outside the gene matches: 9. CDR3 region: CASNSQGAGDEKLFF. The CDR3 DNA reads TGTGCCAGTAACTCACAGGGGGCAGGCGATGAAAAACTGTTTTTT.

This clonotype was seen a few times. V usage is TRBV4-2 and J usage is TRBJ2-3, with D perhaps TRBD1 (5 bases). CDR3 length: 15 amino acids. CDR1 LGHNA and CDR2 YNFKEQ come from the germline V gene. V was cut by 5 bases and J by 0 bases, with 12 bases left in between. The CDR3 region is CASSSGDRSTDTQYF. CDR3 nucleotides: TGTGCCAGCAGCTCCGGTGACAGAAGCACAGATACGCAGTATTTT.

The chain has TRBV6-2 or TRBV6-3 and TRBJ2-3, with D hard to call. V lost 0 bases and J 0 bases, leaving 10 bases between the germline ends. The V gene's germline CDR1 is MNHEY and CDR2 SVGEGT. CDR3 size: 16 residues. The CDR3 DNA is TGTGCCAGCAGTTACTCCACTGGGCTAAGCACAGATACGCAGTATTTT. The encoded protein is CASSYSTGLSTDTQYF.

This clonotype was picked up many times. The chain is built from TRBV7-9 and TRBJ1-1; 7 nucleotides align to TRBD1. The CDR3 spans 12 residues. The junction had 3 bases not matched to a gene; V was cut back by 7 bases and J by 4 bases. Germline CDR1 is SEHNR and CDR2 is FQNEAQ (reference sequence). The CDR3 here is CASKEGATEAFF. The CDR3 DNA sequence: TGTGCCAGCAAGGAGGGGGCCACTGAAGCTTTCTTT.

This clonotype was detected a few times. The chain has TRBV20-1 and TRBJ2-2; D is possibly TRBD2 (5 bases). This CDR3 comprises 15 residues. Trimming left V 4 bases short and J 0 bases short, with 12 bases between. Looked up from germline, CDR1 is DFQATT and CDR2 is SNEGSKA (reference sequence). CDR3 sequence: CSAKLPGSNTGELFF. As DNA, the CDR3 is TGCAGTGCTAAATTGCCGGGGTCGAACACCGGGGAGCTGTTTTTT.

This clonotype has a count of ten or more. The V call is TRBV6-5, the J call TRBJ2-7; no clear D. The CDR3 consists of 14 residues. Germline CDR1 is MNHEY and CDR2 is SVGAGI. V shed 0 bases and J shed 5 bases, with 11 bases lying between them. The CDR3 reads CASSYSLGFDEQYF. The CDR3 nucleotides are TGTGCCAGCAGTTACTCCCTAGGGTTCGACGAGCAGTACTTC.

This rearrangement joins TRBV6-2 or TRBV6-3 to TRBJ1-1; the D is unclear. The CDR3 is 12 amino acids. V was pared by 6 bases and J by 4 bases, with 9 bases between. The germline V gene encodes CDR1 MNHEY and CDR2 SVGEGT. CDR3 sequence reads: CASRLSGTEAFF. The CDR3 DNA reads TGTGCCAGCAGACTCTCAGGCACTGAAGCTTTCTTT.

This clonotype appeared many times. V gene TRBV30 combines with J gene TRBJ2-1; D is unresolved. V was shortened by 2 bases and J by 7 bases, with 9 bases between the two germline ends. Germline values: CDR1 GTSNPN, CDR2 SVGIG (reference sequence). The CDR3 is 12 amino acids. CDR3 DNA: TGTGCCTGGAGTAACACGGGTAATGAGCAGTTCTTC. Encoded protein: CAWSNTGNEQFF. The whole variable domain, remainder taken from reference TRBV30 and TRBJ2-1, is SQTIHQWPATLVQPVGSPLSLECTVEGTSNPNLYWYRQAAGRGLQLLFYSVGIGQISSEVPQNLSASRPQDRQFILSSKKLLLSDSGFYLCAWSNTGNEQFFGPGTRLTVL.

There are a few counts of this clonotype. The DNA is left out, because the CDR3 cannot be placed on it with certainty; the CDR3 is given as TCRdb lists it. The V and J genes are TRBV6-2 or TRBV6-3 and TRBJ2-7. Germline CDR1 is MNHEY and CDR2 is SVGEGT. The CDR3 extends over 13 residues, inclusive of both ends. Here the CDR3 reads CASSTSVSYEQYF.

This clonotype was recorded at least ten times. This chain links TRBV4-2 with TRBJ2-7, with 11 bases that match TRBD2. Germline V gene data show CDR1 as LGHNA and CDR2 as YNFKEQ. The CDR3 length is 15 residues. After removal of 4 bases from V and 3 bases from J, the junction contained 5 bases not matched to a gene. The CDR3 nucleotides are TGTGCCAGCAGCCGAGAGACTAGCGGGATCTACGAGCAGTACTTC. Residues: CASSRETSGIYEQYF.

The V gene is TRBV20-1, the J gene TRBJ1-4; tentative D call: TRBD1 (5 bases). Germline-derived CDR1 and CDR2 are DFQATT and SNEGSKA (reference sequence). V lost 3 bases to trimming and J lost 8 bases, with 13 bases between them. The CDR3 contains 13 residues. CDR3 protein: CSARQGKAEKLFF. The DNA for the CDR3 is TGCAGTGCTAGGCAGGGTAAAGCCGAAAAACTGTTTTTT.

Comment on this clonotype: This sequence may be a read error, since a much larger clone differs from it by one base. The V gene is TRBV2, the J gene TRBJ2-1, with D perhaps TRBD1 (6 bases). CDR1 is SNHLY, CDR2 FYNNEI, per germline. The CDR3 is 12 residues long. V lost 6 bases, J lost 9 bases, and 12 bases lay in between. The chain's CDR3 is CASRLQGSEQFF. The CDR3, as DNA: TGTGCCAGCAGATTACAGGGTAGTGAGCAGTTCTTC.

The gene calls are TRBV12-3 or TRBV12-4 and TRBJ2-3; no definite D call. The V end was cut by 3 bases, the J end by 0 bases, with 10 bases between. The CDR3 has 15 residues. CDR3 loop: CASSLQISSTDTQYF. The CDR3 DNA is TGTGCCAGCAGTTTGCAGATTTCTAGCACAGATACGCAGTATTTT.

This clonotype was counted at least ten times. This chain joins TRBV2 and TRBJ2-7; 7 nucleotides match TRBD2. Germline trimming cut 7 bases from V and 7 bases from J; bases unmatched to any gene: 16. The CDR3 is 15 residues long. The V gene's germline CDR1 is SNHLY and CDR2 FYNNEI. DNA of the CDR3: TGTGCCAGCACCATGACAGCGGGGAGCGCACGTGAGCAGTACTTC. This encodes CASTMTAGSAREQYF.

V is TRBV27 and J is TRBJ2-1; 15 positions match TRBD2. Unmatched junction bases numbered 6, after V lost 5 bases and J lost 1 base. Looked up from germline, CDR1 is MNHEY and CDR2 is SMNVEV (reference sequence). The CDR3 contains 18 residues. The CDR3 loop reads CASSIRTSGGVSYNEQFF. The CDR3 coding sequence is TGTGCCAGCAGTATACGGACTAGCGGGGGGGTGTCCTACAATGAGCAGTTCTTC.